Included here is one T cell receptor beta chain sequence, with context. This specimen comes from a study of control samples from healthy donors and cancer patients. Using immunoSEQ multiplex PCR, the repertoire was profiled, and TCRdb retains in-frame clones only, with some absent. The profile shows around 120,000 clones, more than 80% of them singletons. Sequencing was carried out using PBMCs. The sequence derives from a woman aged 45-65 years with colorectal cancer.

The DNA of the CDR3 is TGTGCCAGCAGTACGACTAGCGGGGAGATCACCGGGGAGCTGTTTTTT. It specifies CASSTTSGEITGELFF. The genes are TRBV27 and TRBJ2-2; 11 bases are a match to TRBD2. Germline V CDR1 and CDR2: MNHEY, SMNVEV (reference sequence). The ends lost 5 bases at V and 4 bases at J; junction bases unmatched: 6. The CDR3 is 16 amino acids.